One sample yielded the 7 T cell receptor beta chains listed below, sequenced in a study of blood T cell repertoires in COVID-19. TCRdb's copy holds only in-frame clones and misses some; the assay was immunoSEQ multiplex PCR. The data hold approximately 170,000 clones, with roughly 84% observed a single time. Sequenced input: PBMCs or T cells enriched from blood (not recorded which). Receptors were obtained from a woman in her 50s who had recovered from COVID-19.

This chain uses TRBV7-2 with TRBJ2-5; TRBD1 agrees at 10 bases. The CDR3 has 16 residues. Trimming at V came to 0 bases and at J to 5 bases, leaving 6 bases not matched to a gene. CDR1 and CDR2 (germline): SGHTA, FQGNSA. CDR3: CASSLAGTGVVETQYF. The CDR3 region has the DNA TGTGCCAGCAGCTTAGCCGGGACAGGGGTCGTTGAGACCCAGTACTTC.

The genes are TRBV6-2 or TRBV6-3 and TRBJ2-7, with 7 positions matching TRBD2. The CDR3 sequence is 15 residues long. The junction had 11 bases not matched to a gene; V was cut back by 7 bases and J by 2 bases. Looked up from germline, CDR1 is MNHEY and CDR2 is SVGEGT. The CDR3 DNA follows: TGTGCCAGCAACCCGGGAGGACCCCCAACCTACGAGCAGTACTTC. Its protein product is CASNPGGPPTYEQYF.

The chain uses TRBV27 and TRBJ2-7; D uncertain. V was cut by 2 bases and J by 0 bases, with 14 bases left in between. This CDR3 is built from 16 residues. Germline V gene sequence: CDR1 MNHEY, CDR2 SMNVEV (reference sequence). The CDR3 nucleotides read TGTGCCAGCAGTTTAACAGTGAGACACACCTCCTACGAGCAGTACTTC. It yields the protein CASSLTVRHTSYEQYF.

V gene TRBV7-8 combines with J gene TRBJ2-7; a possible D gene is TRBD1 (5 bases). V was shortened by 3 bases and J by 7 bases, with 10 bases between the two germline ends. The germline V gene has CDR1 SGHVS and CDR2 FQNEAQ. This CDR3 is built from 12 residues. The CDR3 loop is CASSLQGAEQYF. CDR3 DNA: TGTGCCAGCAGCTTGCAAGGGGCAGAGCAGTACTTC.

The chain combines TRBV7-9 with TRBJ2-1, with D uncertain. Germline CDR1 SEHNR, CDR2 FQNEAQ (reference sequence). Trimming shortened V by 5 bases and J by 0 bases, and 11 bases separated the two germline ends. The CDR3 totals 15 residues. The CDR3 is CASSPSSSSYNEQFF. CDR3 nucleotide sequence: TGTGCCAGCAGCCCTTCTTCGAGCTCCTACAATGAGCAGTTCTTC.

The chain uses TRBV12-3 or TRBV12-4 and TRBJ1-1; D uncertain. V was cut by 3 bases and J by 1 base, with 6 bases left in between. The CDR3 has 13 amino acids. CDR3 residues: CASSLASNTEAFF. DNA of the CDR3: TGTGCCAGCAGTTTGGCCTCGAACACTGAAGCTTTCTTT.

The rearrangement links TRBV6-6 to TRBJ1-1; possibly TRBD1 for D (6 bases). The length of the CDR3 is 11 residues. Germline V gene lookup returns CDR1 MNHNY and CDR2 SVGAGI (reference sequence). V lost 9 bases, J lost 5 bases, and 10 bases lay in between. The CDR3 DNA sequence: TGTGCCAGTCAAGGGGGAACTGAAGCTTTCTTT. It encodes CASQGGTEAFF.